This T cell receptor (beta chain) appears in the sequencing data of a study of cytomegalovirus exposure and HLA in healthy donors. On this clone itself: Antigen specificity is unknown.

Germline V gives CDR1 GTSNPN, CDR2 SVGIG (reference sequence). Losses at the gene ends were 2 bases for V and 4 bases for J; bases not matched to a gene: 6. CDR3 length: 14 residues. Findings and limits, study-wide: For presence/absence analyses, sequencing depth was assumed to be roughly uniform across donors.

PCR involved 60 Vbeta and 13 Jbeta primers. Using immunoSEQ multiplex PCR, the repertoire was profiled, and TCRdb retains in-frame clones only, with some absent. The sample shows about 180,000 clones, just under 80% of them seen only once. Source material: PBMCs. The TCR sequence derives from a young woman in good health and CMV-seronegative. The J gene is TRBJ1-2, the V gene TRBV30; TRBD1 matches at 8 bases. The CDR3 nucleotides are TGTGCCTGGAGTTTCATAGGACAGGGCTATGGCTACACCTTC. This codes for CAWSFIGQGYGYTF.